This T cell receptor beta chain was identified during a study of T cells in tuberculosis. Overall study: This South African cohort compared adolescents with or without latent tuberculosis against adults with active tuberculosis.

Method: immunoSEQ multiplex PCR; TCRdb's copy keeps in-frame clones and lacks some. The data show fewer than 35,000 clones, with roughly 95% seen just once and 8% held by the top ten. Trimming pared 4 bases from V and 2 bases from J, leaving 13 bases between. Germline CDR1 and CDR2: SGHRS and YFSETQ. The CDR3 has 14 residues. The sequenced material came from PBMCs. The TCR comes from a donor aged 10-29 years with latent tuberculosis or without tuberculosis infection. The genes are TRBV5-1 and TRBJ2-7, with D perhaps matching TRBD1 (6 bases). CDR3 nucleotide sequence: TGCGCCAGCAGCCAGGGGACGGTCGCCTACGAGCAGTACTTC. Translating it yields CASSQGTVAYEQYF.